The present T cell receptor beta chain was sequenced within a study of T cell responses to AZD1222 COVID-19 vaccine. In the study overall: Second-dose timings of about 4 or about 12 weeks were pooled. Notes on the study in general: Increased Spike-specific TCR breadth and depth were observed after two AZD1222 doses. Nearly half of unique spike-specific TCRs reportedly avoided B.1.351 and B.1.1.7 mutated regions.

Clones were sequenced by immunoSEQ multiplex PCR, and TCRdb holds only the in-frame ones, with some missing. The sample carries more than 150,000 clones, approximately 92% recorded once. The CDR3 runs to 15 residues. Germline V gene sequence: CDR1 KGHSH, CDR2 LQKENI. The V end was cut by 3 bases, the J end by 2 bases, with 11 bases between. Notes on this clone: Its antigen is unknown.

Sequences were derived from peripheral blood, sampled on day 0 of AZD1222 vaccination. The chain uses TRBV18 and TRBJ1-3; D is perhaps TRBD1 (6 bases). This clonotype was sampled from an adult in good health. The CDR3 DNA is TGTGCCAGCTCACCTGACAGGAACACTGGAAACACCATATATTTT. Residues: CASSPDRNTGNTIYF.